This T cell receptor beta chain was obtained from a study of blood T cell repertoires in COVID-19. For the study at large: There were acute and convalescent COVID-19 samples, and they came from the United States, Italy and Spain. T cells, B-cell-depleted T cells, or PBMCs provided the cDNA or gDNA that served as material.

The CDR3 covers 13 residues. The ends were cut back, 4 bases at V and 0 bases at J, with 7 bases in the middle. CDR1 SGDLS and CDR2 YYNGEE come from the germline V gene. The authors' processing: Amplifying reference gene primers gave estimates of nucleated cell counts. Here immunoSEQ multiplex PCR was the method, and the copy in TCRdb shows in-frame clones only, minus some. The V and J calls and clone size are taken from that table; D and trimming were inferred from the DNA. This sample has around 100,000 clones, with over 75% found just once. The gene calls are TRBV9 and TRBJ1-1; D uncertain. The TCR sequence derives from a human donor in a cohort sampled during active COVID-19. Input material: peripheral blood. CDR3: CASSQAMNTEAFF. The CDR3 region has the DNA TGTGCCAGCAGCCAGGCCATGAACACTGAAGCTTTCTTT.